This TCR beta chain came from a study of T cell changes during pregnancy in multiple sclerosis. The repertoire was sequenced with immunoSEQ multiplex PCR; TCRdb's copy has only in-frame clones and lacks some. The profile shows around 43,000 clones, around nine tenths of them singletons. As concerns this clone: Different DNA sequences within this sample yield the same CDR3.

The sequence came from a female donor with multiple sclerosis, enrolled in a pregnancy study. The starting material was CD4+ T cells from peripheral blood mononuclear cells, obtained before pregnancy.

CDR3 protein: CAISRQGGLPTDTQYF. The CDR3 DNA sequence: TGTGCCATCAGTCGACAGGGCGGCTTGCCCACAGATACGCAGTATTTT. The chain uses TRBV10-3 and TRBJ2-3; 7 nucleotides match TRBD1. CDR3 length equals 16 residues. The germline CDR1 and CDR2 sequences are ENHRY and SYGVKD. V was clipped by 5 bases and J by 2 bases; unmatched bases: 10.